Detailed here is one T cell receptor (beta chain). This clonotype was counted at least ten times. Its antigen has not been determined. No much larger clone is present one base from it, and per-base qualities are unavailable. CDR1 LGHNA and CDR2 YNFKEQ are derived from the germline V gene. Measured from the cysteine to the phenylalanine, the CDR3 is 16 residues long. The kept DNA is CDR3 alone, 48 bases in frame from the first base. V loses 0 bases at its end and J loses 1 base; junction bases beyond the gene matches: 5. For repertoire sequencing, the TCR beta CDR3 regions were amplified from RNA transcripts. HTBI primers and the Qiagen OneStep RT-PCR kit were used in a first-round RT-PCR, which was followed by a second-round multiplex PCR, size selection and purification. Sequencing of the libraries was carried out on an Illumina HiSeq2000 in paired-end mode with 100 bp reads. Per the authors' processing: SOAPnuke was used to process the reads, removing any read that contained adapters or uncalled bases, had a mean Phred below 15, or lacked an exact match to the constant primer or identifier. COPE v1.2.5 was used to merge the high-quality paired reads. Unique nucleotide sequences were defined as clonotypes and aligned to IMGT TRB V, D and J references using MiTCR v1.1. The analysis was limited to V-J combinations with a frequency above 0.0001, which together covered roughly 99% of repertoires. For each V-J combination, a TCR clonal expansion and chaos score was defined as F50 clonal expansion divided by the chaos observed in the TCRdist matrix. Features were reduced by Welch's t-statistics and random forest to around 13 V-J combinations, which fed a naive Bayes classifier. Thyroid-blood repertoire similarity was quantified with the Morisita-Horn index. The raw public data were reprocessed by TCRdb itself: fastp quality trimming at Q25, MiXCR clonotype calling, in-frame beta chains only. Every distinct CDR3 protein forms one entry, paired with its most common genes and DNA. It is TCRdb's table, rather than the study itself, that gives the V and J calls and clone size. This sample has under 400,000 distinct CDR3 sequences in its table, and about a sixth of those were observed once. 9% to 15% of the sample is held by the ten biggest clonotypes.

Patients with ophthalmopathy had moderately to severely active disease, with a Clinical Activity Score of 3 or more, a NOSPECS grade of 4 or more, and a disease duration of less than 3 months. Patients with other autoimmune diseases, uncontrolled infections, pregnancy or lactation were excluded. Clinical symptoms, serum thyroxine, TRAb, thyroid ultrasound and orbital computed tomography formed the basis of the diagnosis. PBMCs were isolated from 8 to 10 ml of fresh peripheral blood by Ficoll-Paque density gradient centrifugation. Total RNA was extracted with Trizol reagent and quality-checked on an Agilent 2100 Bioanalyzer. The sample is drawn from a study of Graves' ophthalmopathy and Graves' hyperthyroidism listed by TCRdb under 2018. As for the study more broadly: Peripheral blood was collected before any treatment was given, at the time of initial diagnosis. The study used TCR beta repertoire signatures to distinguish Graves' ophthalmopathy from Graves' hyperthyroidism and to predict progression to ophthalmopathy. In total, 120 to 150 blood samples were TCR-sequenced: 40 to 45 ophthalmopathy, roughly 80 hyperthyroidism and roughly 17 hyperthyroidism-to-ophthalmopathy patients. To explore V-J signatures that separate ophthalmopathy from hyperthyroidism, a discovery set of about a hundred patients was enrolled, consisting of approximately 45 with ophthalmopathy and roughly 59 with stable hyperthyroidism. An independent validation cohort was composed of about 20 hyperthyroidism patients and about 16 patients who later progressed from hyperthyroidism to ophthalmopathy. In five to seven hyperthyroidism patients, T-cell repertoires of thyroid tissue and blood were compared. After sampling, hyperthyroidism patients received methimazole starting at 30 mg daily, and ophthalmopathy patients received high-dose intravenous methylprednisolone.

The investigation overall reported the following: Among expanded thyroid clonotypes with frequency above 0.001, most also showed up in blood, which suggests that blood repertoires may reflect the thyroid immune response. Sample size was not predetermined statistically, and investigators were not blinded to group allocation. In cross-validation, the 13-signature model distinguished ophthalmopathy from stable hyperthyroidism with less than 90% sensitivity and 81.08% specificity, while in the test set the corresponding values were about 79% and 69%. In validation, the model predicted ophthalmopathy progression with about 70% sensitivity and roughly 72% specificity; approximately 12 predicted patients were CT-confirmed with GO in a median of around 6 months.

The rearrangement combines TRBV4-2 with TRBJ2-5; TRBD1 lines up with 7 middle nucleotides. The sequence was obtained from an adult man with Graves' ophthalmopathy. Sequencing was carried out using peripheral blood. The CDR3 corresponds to CASSQEGNRGQETQYF. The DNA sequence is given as TGTGCCAGCAGCCAAGAAGGAAACAGGGGCCAAGAGACCCAGTACTTC.